A selection of T cell receptor beta chains follows, all from one sample in a study of blood T cell repertoires in COVID-19. The repertoire was sequenced with immunoSEQ multiplex PCR; TCRdb's copy has only in-frame clones and lacks some. Of a few hundred thousand clones listed, 70% to 90% are singletons. The material sequenced was PBMCs or T cells enriched from blood (not recorded which). The receptor set was obtained from a woman aged 18 to 35 who had recovered from COVID-19. CDR3s include the opening cysteine and the closing phenylalanine or tryptophan. Fields, in order: clone size, V gene, D gene, J gene, CDR3 DNA, CDR3 protein. D genes are given only for firm matches. The size field is filled for only some rows; it gives once, few, many or a size class.

NA	TRBV27	NA	TRBJ1-1	TGTGCCAGCAGTACCCAGGGGAACACTGAAGCTTTCTTT	CASSTQGNTEAFF
NA	TRBV29-1	TRBD1	TRBJ2-4	TGCAGCGCGACAGGGGCGCTTCTAAACATTCAGTACTTC	CSATGALLNIQYF
NA	TRBV6-1	NA	TRBJ1-5	TGTGCCAGCAGTGAACTGCCGGGGAGGGCAAATCAGCCCCAGCATTTT	CASSELPGRANQPQHF
NA	TRBV5-4	TRBD1	TRBJ1-2	TGTGCCAGCAGCCGGGACAGGGCCGGTGGCTACACCTTC	CASSRDRAGGYTF
NA	TRBV12-5	TRBD2	TRBJ2-1	TGTGCTAGTGGTACGCTCCTCGCGCCGGGACTAGCGGGGGGACACCCGGAGAATGAGCAGTTCTTC	CASGTLLAPGLAGGHPENEQFF
NA	TRBV10-3	NA	TRBJ1-2	TGTGCCATCAGTGAGTTTACTAAGACAGCTGGCTACACCTTC	CAISEFTKTAGYTF
NA	TRBV19	TRBD2	TRBJ2-5	TGTGCCACAGGACTAGCGGGGGCAGAGACCCAGTACTTC	CATGLAGAETQYF
NA	TRBV6-1	NA	TRBJ1-2	TGTGCCAGCAGTGAAGGGGCAGGCCATGGCTACACCTTC	CASSEGAGHGYTF
NA	TRBV27	NA	TRBJ2-5	TGTGCCAGCAGTTCGATCGGGACTGTCCAAGAGACCCAGTACTTC	CASSSIGTVQETQYF
NA	TRBV28	TRBD2	TRBJ2-1	TGTGCCAGCAGACGAACTAGCGGGGGGGCCGGTGAGCAGTTCTTC	CASRRTSGGAGEQFF
NA	TRBV5-1	NA	TRBJ2-1	TGCGCCAGCAGCTTGGACTCAACAGGGATGGGATCCTACAATGAGCAGTTCTTC	CASSLDSTGMGSYNEQFF
NA	TRBV2	TRBD2	TRBJ2-5	TGTGCCAGCAGTGGAGTTAGCGGGATCCAAGAGACCCAGTACTTC	CASSGVSGIQETQYF
NA	TRBV5-4	NA	TRBJ2-5	TGTGCCAGCAGAATCGCGGAAGAGACCCAGTACTTC	CASRIAEETQYF
few	TRBV29-1	TRBD1	TRBJ2-1	TGCAGCGTTGAAGAAGGGCCTGACAGGGCCACCTACAATGAGCAGTTCTTC	CSVEEGPDRATYNEQFF
NA	TRBV9	NA	TRBJ1-1	TGTGCCAGCAGCTCAGGACAGAAGAACACTGAAGCTTTCTTT	CASSSGQKNTEAFF
NA	TRBV4-1	TRBD2	TRBJ2-3	TGCGCCAGCAGCCAAGTTTCAGCGGGGGGACTTAGCACAGATACGCAGTATTTT	CASSQVSAGGLSTDTQYF
NA	TRBV4-1	TRBD1	TRBJ1-1	TGCGCCAGCAGCCAAGCAGGACAGGGTAACACTGAAGCTTTCTTT	CASSQAGQGNTEAFF
NA	TRBV6-1	NA	TRBJ2-7	TGTGCCAGCAGTGAAGCGCTTCTATACGAGCAGTACTTC	CASSEALLYEQYF
NA	TRBV7-9	TRBD1	TRBJ2-7	TGTGCCAGCAGCTTAGGTGGACAGGCCTACGAGCAGTACTTC	CASSLGGQAYEQYF
NA	TRBV15	TRBD2	TRBJ2-5	TGTGCCGCCATCCCGGGACTAGGGGACCAAGAGACCCAGTACTTC	CAAIPGLGDQETQYF
NA	TRBV6-2/TRBV6-3	TRBD1	TRBJ1-1	TGTGCCAGCAGTCGACAGGGATCGAACACTGAAGCTTTCTTT	CASSRQGSNTEAFF
NA	TRBV6-5	NA	TRBJ1-2	TGTGCCAGCAGTTACGCGCCGGGACAAAGAGCGGTTGGCTACACCTTC	CASSYAPGQRAVGYTF
NA	TRBV28	TRBD1	TRBJ1-2	TGTGCCAGCAGTTTAACGGGGAGAGAGGGGGCGAACTATGGCTACACCTTC	CASSLTGREGANYGYTF
NA	TRBV7-8	TRBD1	TRBJ2-7	TGTGCCAGCAGCTTAGTGGTCCAGGGGGCAGGAACCTACGAGCAGTACTTC	CASSLVVQGAGTYEQYF
once	TRBV7-6	TRBD1	TRBJ1-4	TGTGCCAGCAGCTTAACGACAGGGCGAAGTGAAAAACTGTTTTTT	CASSLTTGRSEKLFF
NA	TRBV20-1	TRBD2	TRBJ2-5	TGCAGTGCTAGTTCCCACCGACTAGCGGGGGGCCAAGAGACCCAGTACTTC	CSASSHRLAGGQETQYF
NA	TRBV5-1	TRBD1	TRBJ1-1	TGCGCCAGCAGCTTCAGTTTGGGACAGGGGAACACTGAAGCTTTCTTT	CASSFSLGQGNTEAFF
NA	TRBV11-1	NA	TRBJ1-2	TGTGCCAGCAGCGGGACAAAATATGGCTACACCTTC	CASSGTKYGYTF
NA	TRBV24-1	NA	TRBJ1-2	TGTGCCACCAGTAGCGGTACCTATGGCTACACCTTC	CATSSGTYGYTF
NA	TRBV28	TRBD1	TRBJ1-2	TGTGCCAGCAGTTTTCTGGACAGGGATTTATATGGCTACACCTTC	CASSFLDRDLYGYTF
NA	TRBV7-6	TRBD2	TRBJ2-2	TGTGCCAGCAGTCAGACCGGGGGGGCAGTTTCGATCGGGGAGCTGTTTTTT	CASSQTGGAVSIGELFF
NA	TRBV11-2	NA	TRBJ2-7	TGTGCCAGCAGCCCATTCTACGGGGGGCCCTACGAGCAGTACTTC	CASSPFYGGPYEQYF
NA	TRBV10-3	TRBD1	TRBJ2-7	TGTGCCATCCGGGGACAGAACTACGAGCAGTACTTC	CAIRGQNYEQYF
NA	TRBV5-1	TRBD1	TRBJ2-1	TGCGCCAGCAGCCCGACAGGGGTTAGCTCCTACAATGAGCAGTTCTTC	CASSPTGVSSYNEQFF
NA	TRBV2	NA	TRBJ2-3	TGTGCCAGCAGAAGGAGGGAGTTTACGACAGATACGCAGTATTTT	CASRRREFTTDTQYF